One sample yielded the 21 T cell receptor beta chains listed below, sequenced in a study of blood T cell repertoires in COVID-19. Sequenced by immunoSEQ multiplex PCR; TCRdb stores in-frame clones only, minus some. Of roughly 250,000 clones detected, around 81% appear once; the ten largest clones hold about 6.3%. Material for sequencing was peripheral blood. These receptor sequences come from a woman between 55 and 75 years old with active or convalescent COVID-19.

The CDR3 coding sequence is TGTGCCAGCAGCCCGGACAGGGGTTTTGAAAAACTGTTTTTT. Protein: CASSPDRGFEKLFF. The rearrangement links TRBV6-6 to TRBJ1-4; 9 bases map to TRBD1. Germline CDR1 is MNHNY and CDR2 is SVGAGI (reference sequence). The CDR3 has 14 amino acids. V dropped 6 bases and J dropped 7; count of bases not matched to a gene: 6.

V and J are TRBV27 and TRBJ1-1; no clear D. Germline V CDR1 and CDR2: MNHEY, SMNVEV (reference sequence). With 2 bases removed from V and 6 bases from J, the gap between germline ends came to 10 bases. The CDR3 extends over 13 amino acids. CDR3 amino acids: CASSLGPRAEAFF. The CDR3 DNA reads TGTGCCAGCAGTTTAGGCCCTCGGGCTGAAGCTTTCTTT.

V gene TRBV7-8 combines with J gene TRBJ2-5; D is perhaps TRBD1 (6 bases). The germline V gene encodes CDR1 SGHVS and CDR2 FQNEAQ. With 4 bases removed from V and 2 bases from J, the gap between germline ends came to 17 bases. The length of the CDR3 is 16 residues. The CDR3 reads CASSSTRQVKQETQYF. In DNA form, the CDR3 reads TGTGCCAGCAGCTCAACCCGACAGGTGAAACAAGAGACCCAGTACTTC.

The rearrangement joins TRBV19 to TRBJ1-2; no clear D. V dropped 2 bases and J dropped 3 bases, with 7 bases sitting between them. This CDR3 has 13 residues. The germline gives CDR1 LNHDA, CDR2 SQIVND (reference sequence). CDR3 in DNA: TGTGCCAGTAGTATACGGGTGGACTATGGCTACACCTTC. Its protein is CASSIRVDYGYTF. The whole variable domain, filled in from reference TRBV19 and TRBJ1-2, reads DGGITQSPKYLFRKEGQNVTLSCEQNLNHDAMYWYRQDPGQGLRLIYYSQIVNDFQKGDIAEGYSVSREKKESFPLTVTSAQKNPTAFYLCASSIRVDYGYTFGSGTRLTVV.

The genes are TRBV2 and TRBJ2-5; 8 bases are a match to TRBD2. V trimming: 7 bases; J trimming: 0 bases; junction bases outside the gene matches: 7. The CDR3 runs 15 residues. CDR1 SNHLY and CDR2 FYNNEI come from the germline V gene. The CDR3 here is CASISPGGNQETQYF. CDR3 nucleotides: TGTGCCAGCATCAGTCCGGGGGGGAACCAAGAGACCCAGTACTTC.

J is TRBJ2-1 and V is TRBV11-1, with 11 nucleotides matching TRBD2. Losses at the gene ends were 5 bases for V and 8 bases for J; bases not matched to a gene: 8. CDR1 SGHAT and CDR2 FQDESV come from the germline V gene (reference sequence). This CDR3 contains 15 residues. The CDR3 loop is CASSRSGRAGDEQFF. CDR3 sequence (DNA): TGTGCCAGCAGCCGTAGCGGGAGGGCCGGCGATGAGCAGTTCTTC.

The J gene is TRBJ2-1, the V gene TRBV19; 8 bases map to TRBD2. V was clipped by 10 bases and J by 0 bases; unmatched bases: 8. Per germline, CDR1 LNHDA and CDR2 SQIVND (reference sequence). This CDR3 spans 15 amino acids. CDR3 sequence (DNA): TGTGCCACAAGAAGGAGCGGGAGCTCCTACAATGAGCAGTTCTTC. Its translation: CATRRSGSSYNEQFF. The entire variable domain, with the rest obtained from reference TRBV19 and TRBJ2-1, is as follows: DGGITQSPKYLFRKEGQNVTLSCEQNLNHDAMYWYRQDPGQGLRLIYYSQIVNDFQKGDIAEGYSVSREKKESFPLTVTSAQKNPTAFYLCATRRSGSSYNEQFFGPGTRLTVL.

The gene calls are TRBV11-3 and TRBJ2-7; 7 bases are a match to TRBD2. The V segment lost 1 base and the J segment 1 base; nucleotides outside the gene matches: 10. CDR3 length equals 17 residues. CDR1 and CDR2 from the germline V gene are SGHNT and YENEEA. DNA of the CDR3: TGTGCCAGCAGCTTAGTAGGCTGGAAGGGAGGGTCCTACGAGCAGTACTTC. Protein product: CASSLVGWKGGSYEQYF.

The chain recombines TRBV2 with TRBJ2-5, with D possibly TRBD2 on 6 matching bases. V lost 7 bases, J lost 2 bases, and 11 bases lay in between. Germline CDR1 and CDR2: SNHLY and FYNNEI. This CDR3 comprises 13 residues. The CDR3 DNA follows: TGTGCCAGCAAGATAGCGGAGCAAGAGACCCAGTACTTC. It is translated as CASKIAEQETQYF.

The chain couples TRBV19 to TRBJ1-1; perhaps TRBD1 as D (5 bases). There are 12 residues in the CDR3. The V end was cut by 9 bases, the J end by 3 bases, with 11 bases between. CDR1 is LNHDA and CDR2 is SQIVND in the germline V gene (reference sequence). Here the CDR3 DNA reads TGTGCCAGCCACAGGTCCCACACTGAAGCTTTCTTT. Its protein is CASHRSHTEAFF.

This clone was counted only a few times. The genes are TRBV11-3 and TRBJ2-1, with 9 bases fitting TRBD2. Germline lookup yields CDR1 SGHNT and CDR2 YENEEA. This CDR3 region has 15 residues. V shed 4 bases, J shed 5 bases, and the junction held 6 bases outside the gene matches. The CDR3 DNA reads as TGTGCCAGCAGCTCGGATAGCGGGAGCCACAATGAGCAGTTCTTC. It encodes CASSSDSGSHNEQFF.

This chain connects TRBV28 to TRBJ2-3; 9 nucleotides line up with TRBD2. V shed 5 bases, J shed 6 bases, and the junction held 9 bases outside the gene matches. The CDR3 loop spans 15 amino acids. Per germline, CDR1 MDHEN and CDR2 SYDVKM. The DNA of the CDR3 is TGTGCCAGCAGTCCAGCGGGGGGCCACGCCGATACGCAGTATTTT. As protein: CASSPAGGHADTQYF. The complete variable domain, with remaining parts taken from reference TRBV28 and TRBJ2-3, reads DVKVTQSSRYLVKRTGEKVFLECVQDMDHENMFWYRQDPGLGLRLIYFSYDVKMKEKGDIPEGYSVSREKKERFSLILESASTNQTSMYLCASSPAGGHADTQYFGPGTRLTVL.

This clone is a singleton in its sample. One junction end disagrees with the germline gene, perhaps due to a read error. The chain is built from TRBV3-1 (or the pseudogene TRBV3-2) and TRBJ2-2; tentative D call: TRBD1 (5 bases). The CDR3 is 14 amino acids. Germline V gene data show CDR1 as LGHDT and CDR2 as YNNKEL (reference sequence). The CDR3 protein is CASSPHRNPGELFF. DNA of the CDR3: TGTGCCAGCAGCCCACACAGGAACCCCGGGGAGCTGTTTTTT.

The J gene is TRBJ2-1, the V gene TRBV15; D unresolved. Per the germline V gene, CDR1 is LNHNV and CDR2 is YYDKDF (reference sequence). V was shortened by 0 bases and J by 3 bases, with 18 bases between the two germline ends. The CDR3 covers 18 residues. CDR3 loop: CATSRDVLGRTNYNEQFF. In nucleotides, the CDR3 is TGTGCCACCAGCAGAGATGTCCTAGGCAGAACCAACTACAATGAGCAGTTCTTC.

V usage is TRBV29-1 and J usage is TRBJ2-1; the match to TRBD2 covers 10 bases. This CDR3 comprises 14 residues. Germline V gene lookup returns CDR1 SQVTM and CDR2 ANQGSEA. Losses at the gene ends were 7 bases for V and 5 bases for J; bases not matched to a gene: 8. CDR3 nucleotides: TGCAGCGGGGACAGTAGCGGGAGGCACAATGAGCAGTTCTTC. It translates to CSGDSSGRHNEQFF.

The V call is TRBV14, the J call TRBJ1-1; 7 bases align to TRBD1. Trimming at V came to 4 bases and at J to 4 bases, leaving 3 bases not matched to a gene. The CDR3 totals 13 residues. Germline CDR1 is SGHDN and CDR2 is FVKESK. The DNA of the CDR3 is TGTGCCAGCAGCCTAGACAGGGTCACTGAAGCTTTCTTT. It is translated as CASSLDRVTEAFF.

The chain recombines TRBV5-1 with TRBJ2-1; 11 bases line up with TRBD1. This CDR3 is built from 15 residues. V lost 0 bases to trimming and J lost 6 bases; unmatched junction nucleotides: 2. Germline V CDR1 and CDR2: SGHRS, YFSETQ. CDR3 sequence (DNA): TGCGCCAGCAGCTTGGGGGACAGGGGGTTCAATGAGCAGTTCTTC. Translating gives CASSLGDRGFNEQFF.

This chain links TRBV19 with TRBJ2-3, with 12 bases lining up with TRBD2. The CDR3 is made up of 18 amino acids. J was trimmed by 2 bases and V by 2 bases; bases with no gene match: 8. CDR1 and CDR2 from the germline V gene are LNHDA and SQIVND (reference sequence). CDR3 DNA sequence: TGTGCCAGTAGTATAACTAGCGGGAGGAGTGTTGCCACAGATACGCAGTATTTT. This gives the protein CASSITSGRSVATDTQYF.

The chain is built from TRBV28 and TRBJ1-4; 10 nucleotides agree with TRBD1. This CDR3 has 19 amino acids. Germline lookup yields CDR1 MDHEN and CDR2 SYDVKM. Germline trimming cut 5 bases from V and 3 bases from J; bases unmatched to any gene: 15. CDR3 coding DNA: TGTGCCAGCAGTGGGACAGGGGAAGGGGGCCTGGTGCCTAATGAAAAACTGTTTTTT. This sequence encodes CASSGTGEGGLVPNEKLFF.

This clone was detected a few times. The gene calls are TRBV20-1 and TRBJ2-6; unclear D gene. The germline V gene has CDR1 DFQATT and CDR2 SNEGSKA (reference sequence). With 3 bases removed from V and 1 base from J, the gap between germline ends came to 7 bases. The CDR3 runs to 14 residues. DNA of the CDR3: TGCAGTGCTAGTCCTATATCTGGGGCCAACGTCCTGACTTTC. Translated: CSASPISGANVLTF.

The J gene is TRBJ2-2, the V gene TRBV6-5; possible D gene TRBD2, 6 bases. Germline V lookup: CDR1 MNHEY, CDR2 SVGAGI. The CDR3 is 11 amino acids. The V gene lost 10 bases and the J gene lost 5 bases, with 8 bases spanning the gap. CDR3 sequence: CATRGTGELFF. Here the CDR3 DNA reads TGTGCCACTCGGGGGACCGGGGAGCTGTTTTTT.